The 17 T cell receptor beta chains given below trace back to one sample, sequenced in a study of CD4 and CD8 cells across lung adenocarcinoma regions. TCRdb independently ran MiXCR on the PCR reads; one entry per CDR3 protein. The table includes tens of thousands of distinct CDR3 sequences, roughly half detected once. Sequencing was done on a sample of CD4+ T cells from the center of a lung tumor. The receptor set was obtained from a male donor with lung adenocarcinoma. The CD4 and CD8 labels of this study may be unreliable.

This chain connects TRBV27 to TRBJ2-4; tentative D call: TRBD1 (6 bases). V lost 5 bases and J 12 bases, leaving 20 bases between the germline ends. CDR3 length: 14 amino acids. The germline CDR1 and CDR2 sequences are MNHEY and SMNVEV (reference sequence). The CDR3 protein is CASSVCGDKKTQYF. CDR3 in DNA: TGTGCCAGCAGTGTGTGTGGGGACAAAAAGACTCAGTACTTC.

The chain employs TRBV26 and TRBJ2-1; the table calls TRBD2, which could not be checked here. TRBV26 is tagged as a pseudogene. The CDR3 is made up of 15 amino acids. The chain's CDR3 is CARSLVAGRNNEQFF. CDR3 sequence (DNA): TGTGCCCGGAGTCTCGTGGCGGGGAGGAACAATGAGCAGTTCTTC.

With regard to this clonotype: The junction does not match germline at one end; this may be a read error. The CDR3 loop reads CAGGLGGGDQDTQYF. In nucleotides, the CDR3 is TGTGCCGGGGGGCTCGGGGGCGGAGACCAAGATACCCAGTACTTC. The rearrangement uses TRBV10-3 and TRBJ2-5; the D call may be TRBD1 or TRBD2 (6 bases each). The CDR3 runs 15 residues. Germline-derived CDR1 and CDR2 are ENHRY and SYGVKD.

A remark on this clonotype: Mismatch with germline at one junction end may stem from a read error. CDR3 DNA: TGTGCCAGCTCTCTGCGAACCAAAAATACGCAGTATTTC. Translation gives CASSLRTKNTQYF. The chain combines TRBV6-1 with TRBJ2-3; D gene uncertain. The CDR3 has 13 residues. Germline CDR1 and CDR2: MNHNS and SASEGT.

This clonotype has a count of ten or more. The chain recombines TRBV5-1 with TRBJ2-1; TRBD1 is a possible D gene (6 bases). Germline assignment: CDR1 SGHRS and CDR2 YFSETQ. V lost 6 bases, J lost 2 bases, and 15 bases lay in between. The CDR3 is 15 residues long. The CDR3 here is CASIQTPGAYNEQFF. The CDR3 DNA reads TGCGCCAGCATCCAAACCCCAGGGGCCTACAATGAGCAGTTCTTC.

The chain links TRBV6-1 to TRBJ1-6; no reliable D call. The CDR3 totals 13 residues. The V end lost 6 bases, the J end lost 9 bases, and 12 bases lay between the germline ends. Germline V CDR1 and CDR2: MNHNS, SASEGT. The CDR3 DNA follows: TGTGCCAGCAGGACCGAGGATAGTTCACCCCTCCACTTT. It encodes CASRTEDSSPLHF.

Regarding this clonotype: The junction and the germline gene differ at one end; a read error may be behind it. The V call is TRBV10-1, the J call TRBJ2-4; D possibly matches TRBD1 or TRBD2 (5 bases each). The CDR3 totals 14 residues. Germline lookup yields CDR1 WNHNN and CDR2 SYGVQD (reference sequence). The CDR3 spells CGASGLGAKNIQYF. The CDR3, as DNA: TGCGGCGCCTCGGGGCTGGGAGCCAAAAACATTCAGTATTTC.

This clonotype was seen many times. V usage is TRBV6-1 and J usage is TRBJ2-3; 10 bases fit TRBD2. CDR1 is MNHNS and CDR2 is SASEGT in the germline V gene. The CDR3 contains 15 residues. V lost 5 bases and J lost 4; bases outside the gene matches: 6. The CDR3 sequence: CASSRLAGSSDTQYF. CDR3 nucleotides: TGTGCCAGCAGTAGACTAGCGGGTTCTTCAGATACGCAGTATTTT.

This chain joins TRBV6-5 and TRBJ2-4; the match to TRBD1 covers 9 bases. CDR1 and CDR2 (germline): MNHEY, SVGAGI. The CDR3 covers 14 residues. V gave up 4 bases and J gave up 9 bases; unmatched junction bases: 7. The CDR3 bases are TGTGCCAGCAGTTCGGGGACAGGGTTCGGCATTCAGTACTTC. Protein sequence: CASSSGTGFGIQYF.

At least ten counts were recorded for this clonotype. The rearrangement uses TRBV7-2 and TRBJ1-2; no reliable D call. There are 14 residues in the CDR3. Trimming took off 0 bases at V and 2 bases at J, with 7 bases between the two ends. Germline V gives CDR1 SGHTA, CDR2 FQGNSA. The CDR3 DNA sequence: TGTGCCAGCAGCTTAGCGGAACAGAACTATGGCTACACCTTC. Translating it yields CASSLAEQNYGYTF.

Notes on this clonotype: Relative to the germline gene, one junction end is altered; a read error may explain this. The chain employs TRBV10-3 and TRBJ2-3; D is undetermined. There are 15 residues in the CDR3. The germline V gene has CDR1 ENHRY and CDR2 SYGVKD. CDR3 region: CAISLQSVITDAQFF. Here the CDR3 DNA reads TGTGCCATCAGCCTCCAGTCCGTGATTACCGATGCGCAGTTTTTT.

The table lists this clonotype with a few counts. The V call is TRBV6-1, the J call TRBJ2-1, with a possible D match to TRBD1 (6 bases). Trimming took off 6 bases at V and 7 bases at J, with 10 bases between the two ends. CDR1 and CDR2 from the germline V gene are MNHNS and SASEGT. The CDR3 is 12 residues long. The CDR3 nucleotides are TGTGCCAGCAGGAAAGGGACAAATGAGCAGTTCTTC. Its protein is CASRKGTNEQFF.

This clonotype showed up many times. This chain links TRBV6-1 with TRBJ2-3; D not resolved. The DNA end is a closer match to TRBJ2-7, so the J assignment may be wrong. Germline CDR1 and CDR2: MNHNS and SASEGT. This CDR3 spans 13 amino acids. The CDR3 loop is CASSALSTPWQYF. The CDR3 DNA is TGTGCCAGCAGTGCCCTTTCTACTCCCTGGCAGTACTTC.

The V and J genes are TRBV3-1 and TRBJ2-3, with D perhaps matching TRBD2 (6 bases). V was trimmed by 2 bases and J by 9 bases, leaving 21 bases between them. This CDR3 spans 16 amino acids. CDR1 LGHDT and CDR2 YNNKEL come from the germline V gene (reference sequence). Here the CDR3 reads CASSQRGAGRGWTQYF. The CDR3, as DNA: TGTGCCAGCAGCCAAAGAGGAGCGGGCCGGGGGTGGACGCAGTATTTT.

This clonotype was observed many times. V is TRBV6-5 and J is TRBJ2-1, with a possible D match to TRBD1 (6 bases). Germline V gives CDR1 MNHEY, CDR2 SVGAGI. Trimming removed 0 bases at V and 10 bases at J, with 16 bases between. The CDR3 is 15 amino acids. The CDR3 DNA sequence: TGTGCCAGCAGTTACTCGACAGGTAGTCTCTACGAGCAGTTCTTC. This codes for CASSYSTGSLYEQFF.

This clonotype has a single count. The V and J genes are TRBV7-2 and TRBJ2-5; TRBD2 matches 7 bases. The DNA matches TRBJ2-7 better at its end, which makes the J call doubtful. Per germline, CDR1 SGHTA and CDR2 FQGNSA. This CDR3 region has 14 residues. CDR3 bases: TGTGCCAGCAGCCCCCCGACTAGCCGGTACGAGCAGTACTTC. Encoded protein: CASSPPTSRYEQYF.

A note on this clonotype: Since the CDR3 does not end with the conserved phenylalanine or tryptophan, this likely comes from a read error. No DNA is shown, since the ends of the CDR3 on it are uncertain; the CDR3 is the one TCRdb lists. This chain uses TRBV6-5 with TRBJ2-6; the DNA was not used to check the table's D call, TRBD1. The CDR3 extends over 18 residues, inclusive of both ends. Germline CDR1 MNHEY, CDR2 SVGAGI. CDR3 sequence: CASSYAAAGGRETQFFGP.